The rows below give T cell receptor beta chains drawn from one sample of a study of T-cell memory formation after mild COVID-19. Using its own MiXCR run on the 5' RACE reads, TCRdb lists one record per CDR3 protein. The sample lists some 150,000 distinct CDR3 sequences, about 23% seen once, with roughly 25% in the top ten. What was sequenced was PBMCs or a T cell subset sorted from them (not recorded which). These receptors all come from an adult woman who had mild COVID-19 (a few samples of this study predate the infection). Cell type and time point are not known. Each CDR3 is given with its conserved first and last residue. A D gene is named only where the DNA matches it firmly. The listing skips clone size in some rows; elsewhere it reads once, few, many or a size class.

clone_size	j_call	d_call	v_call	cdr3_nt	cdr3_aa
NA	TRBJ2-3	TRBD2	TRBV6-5	TGTGCCAGCAGCCTCGGACTAGCGGGAGAAGATACGCAGTATTTT	CASSLGLAGEDTQYF
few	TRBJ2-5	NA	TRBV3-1	TGTGCCAGCAGCCAAGCCACCCAAGAGACCCAGTACTTC	CASSQATQETQYF
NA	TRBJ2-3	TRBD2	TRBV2	TGTGCCAGCAGTGACCTAGCGGGGGGACCCTCTAGCACAGATACGCAGTATTTT	CASSDLAGGPSSTDTQYF
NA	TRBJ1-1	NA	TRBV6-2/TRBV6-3	TGTGCCAGCAGTTACATCGGCACTGAAGCTTTCTTT	CASSYIGTEAFF
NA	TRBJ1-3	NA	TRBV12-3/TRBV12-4	TGTGCCAGCAGTTTATTAGGAAGGAGCTCTGGAAACACCATATATTTT	CASSLLGRSSGNTIYF
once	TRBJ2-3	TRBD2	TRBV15	TGTGCCACCAGCAGAGCGTGGGGGGAGGGGAACACAGATACGCAGTATTTT	CATSRAWGEGNTDTQYF
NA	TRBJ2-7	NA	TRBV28	TGTGCCAGCAGTTTATTAGGGCCCCCCTCCTACGAGCAGTACTTC	CASSLLGPPSYEQYF
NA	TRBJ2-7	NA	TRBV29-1	TGCAGCGTTGAACGTCCGGGACTCTACGAGCAGTACTTC	CSVERPGLYEQYF
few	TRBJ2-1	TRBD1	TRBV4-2	TGTGCCAGCAGCCAGACAGGGGACAATGAGCAGTTCTTC	CASSQTGDNEQFF
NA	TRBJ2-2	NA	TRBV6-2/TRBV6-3	TGTGCCAGCAGGACCTGGGGCGGGGAGCTGTTTTTT	CASRTWGGELFF
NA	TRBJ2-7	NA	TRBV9	TGTGCCAGCAGCCAGACCGGGACCGATACCTACGAGCAGTACTTC	CASSQTGTDTYEQYF
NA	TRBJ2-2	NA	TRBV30	TGTGCCGGTACCGGGGTTTCCGGGGAGCTGTTTTTT	CAGTGVSGELFF
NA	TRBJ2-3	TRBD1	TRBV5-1	TGCGCCAGCAGCCTAGGACAGGGGGGGCGAGCAGATACGCAGTATTTT	CASSLGQGGRADTQYF
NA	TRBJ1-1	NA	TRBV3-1	TGTGCCAGCAGCCAAGGGACGACGGTGATGGAAGCTTTCTTT	CASSQGTTVMEAFF
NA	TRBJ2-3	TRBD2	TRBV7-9	TGTGCCAGCAGCCCAAAGGGACTAGCGGGCACAGATACGCAGTATTTT	CASSPKGLAGTDTQYF
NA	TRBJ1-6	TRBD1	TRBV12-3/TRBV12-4	TGTGCCAGCAGCGAGACAGGGTCCGGGTCACCCCTCCACTTT	CASSETGSGSPLHF
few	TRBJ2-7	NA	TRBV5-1	TGCGCCAGCAGCCCCGGCGGGATCAGGGACGAGTACGAGCAGTACTTC	CASSPGGIRDEYEQYF
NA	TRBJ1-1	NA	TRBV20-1	TGCAGTGCTTACGGCGCAGGGGTTGGTACTGAAGCTTTCTTT	CSAYGAGVGTEAFF
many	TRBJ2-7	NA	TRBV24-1	TGTGCCACCAGTGATTTTGGGGGTGGCGAGCAGTACTTC	CATSDFGGGEQYF
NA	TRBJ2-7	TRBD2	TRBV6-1	TGTGCCAGCAGTGAAACTAGCGGGAGGCCCTCCTACGAGCAGTACTTC	CASSETSGRPSYEQYF
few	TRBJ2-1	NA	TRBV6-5	TGTGCCAGCGGGTCGGGAGAATACGGTCGTGAGCAGTTCTTC	CASGSGEYGREQFF
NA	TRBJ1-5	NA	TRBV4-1	TGCGCCAGCACGCTCCAGTTCTATAGCAATCAGCCCCAGCATTTT	CASTLQFYSNQPQHF
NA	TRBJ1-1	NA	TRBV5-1	TGCGCCAGCAGCTTGGTTACTGGGGCCGAAGCTTTCTTT	CASSLVTGAEAFF
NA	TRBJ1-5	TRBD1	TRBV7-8	TGTGCCAGCAGTTCCCCTCCGGGACAGATTAATCAGCCCCAGCATTTT	CASSSPPGQINQPQHF
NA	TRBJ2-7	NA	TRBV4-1	TGCGCCAGCAGCAATAGTGCTTACGAGCAGTACTTC	CASSNSAYEQYF
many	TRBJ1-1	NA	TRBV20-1	TGCAGTGCTAGAGATCCCGGCGGTCCCCCGAACACTGAAGCTTTCTTT	CSARDPGGPPNTEAFF
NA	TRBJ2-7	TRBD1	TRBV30	TGTGCCTGGAGCCGACAGGGATGGGAGCAGTACTTC	CAWSRQGWEQYF
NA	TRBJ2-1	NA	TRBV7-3	TGTGCCAGCAGCTTTATAGGCGAGAATGAGCAGTTCTTC	CASSFIGENEQFF
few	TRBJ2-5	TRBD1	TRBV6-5	TGTGCCAGCAGTTACTCGCGCTGGACAGGGCAAGAAGAGACCCAGTACTTC	CASSYSRWTGQEETQYF
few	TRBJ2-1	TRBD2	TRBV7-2	TGTGCCAGCAGCTTAGAAGGCGCTAGCGGGAGTTTCTATGAGCAGTTCTTC	CASSLEGASGSFYEQFF
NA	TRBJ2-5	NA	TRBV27	TGTGCCAGCAGTCACCACTCGGGACTTCCGCAAGAGACCCAGTACTTC	CASSHHSGLPQETQYF
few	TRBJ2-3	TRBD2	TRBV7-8	TGTGCCAGCAGCGCCCCAGAGGCGGGAGGGAGCACAGATACGCAGTATTTT	CASSAPEAGGSTDTQYF
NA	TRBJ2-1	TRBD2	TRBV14	TGTGCCAGCAGCCAAGGTCCTGGTGTGAGCGGGAGGTACGGCAATGAGCAGTTCTTC	CASSQGPGVSGRYGNEQFF
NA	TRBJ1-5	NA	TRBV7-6	TGTGCCAGCAGCTTAGCATTCTATCAGCCCCAGCATTTT	CASSLAFYQPQHF
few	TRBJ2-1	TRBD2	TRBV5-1	TGCGCCAGCAGCCCGACTAGCGGGAGTCTTATTGAGCAGTTCTTC	CASSPTSGSLIEQFF
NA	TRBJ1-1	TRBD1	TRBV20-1	TGCAGTGCTAGAGCGGACAGGGAGGCTTTCTTT	CSARADREAFF
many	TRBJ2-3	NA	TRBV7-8	TGTGCCAGCAGCTTAGTCGGAGATACGCAGTATTTT	CASSLVGDTQYF
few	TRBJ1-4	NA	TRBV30	TGTGCCTGGAGTCCCACAGGGAAGGATGAAAAACTGTTTTTT	CAWSPTGKDEKLFF
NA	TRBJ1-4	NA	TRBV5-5	TGTGCCAGCAGCTTGAGTGGGAGGGTGCAGGAAAAACTGTTTTTT	CASSLSGRVQEKLFF
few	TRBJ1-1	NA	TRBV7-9	TGTGCCAGCAGCTTAGGGGTAGGGATCACTGAAGCTTTCTTT	CASSLGVGITEAFF
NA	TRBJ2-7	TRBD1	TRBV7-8	TGTGCCAGCAGCCAGGGACAGATCTACGAGCAGTACTTC	CASSQGQIYEQYF